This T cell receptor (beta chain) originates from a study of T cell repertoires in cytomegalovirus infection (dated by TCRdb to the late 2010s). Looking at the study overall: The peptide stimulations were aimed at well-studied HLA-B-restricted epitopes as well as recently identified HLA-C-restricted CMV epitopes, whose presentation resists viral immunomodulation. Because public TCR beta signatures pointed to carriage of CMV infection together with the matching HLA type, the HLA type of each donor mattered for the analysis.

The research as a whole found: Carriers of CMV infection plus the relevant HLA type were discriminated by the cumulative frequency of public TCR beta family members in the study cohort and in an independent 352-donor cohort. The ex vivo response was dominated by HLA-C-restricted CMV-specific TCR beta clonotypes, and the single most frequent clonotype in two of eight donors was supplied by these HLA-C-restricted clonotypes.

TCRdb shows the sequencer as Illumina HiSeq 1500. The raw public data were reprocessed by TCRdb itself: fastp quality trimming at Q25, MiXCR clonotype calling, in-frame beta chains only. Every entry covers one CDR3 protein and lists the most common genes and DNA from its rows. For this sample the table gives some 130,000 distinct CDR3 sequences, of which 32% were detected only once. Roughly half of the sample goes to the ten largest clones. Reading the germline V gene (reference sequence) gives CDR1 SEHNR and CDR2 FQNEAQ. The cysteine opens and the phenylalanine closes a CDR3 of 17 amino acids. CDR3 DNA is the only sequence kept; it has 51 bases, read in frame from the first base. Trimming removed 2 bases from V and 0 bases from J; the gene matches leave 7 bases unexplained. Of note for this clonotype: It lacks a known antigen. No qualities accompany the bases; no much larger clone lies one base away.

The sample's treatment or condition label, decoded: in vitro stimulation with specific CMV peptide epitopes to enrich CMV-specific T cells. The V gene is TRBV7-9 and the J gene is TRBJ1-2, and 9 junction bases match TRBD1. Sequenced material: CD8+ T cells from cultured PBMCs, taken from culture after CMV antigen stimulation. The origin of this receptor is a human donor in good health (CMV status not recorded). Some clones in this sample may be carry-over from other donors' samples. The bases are TGTGCCAGCAGCTTAACGGGACAGGGTCTTACTAACTATGGCTACACCTTC. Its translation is CASSLTGQGLTNYGYTF.